The clone carrying this TCR beta chain was found once. Germline CDR1 SSHAT, CDR2 FNYEAQ (reference sequence). The CDR3 runs to 19 residues. The trim removed 3 bases at V and 0 bases at J, leaving 10 bases unmatched. This record belongs to a study of T cell changes during pregnancy in multiple sclerosis. The repertoire was sequenced with immunoSEQ multiplex PCR; TCRdb's copy has only in-frame clones and lacks some. The sample contains around 36,000 clones, around nine tenths of which appear only once. V usage is TRBV7-7 and J usage is TRBJ2-2; 10 nucleotides agree with TRBD1. Here the sequenced sample was CD4+ T cells from peripheral blood mononuclear cells, taken in the third trimester of pregnancy. The TCR sequence derives from a female donor with multiple sclerosis, enrolled in a pregnancy study. The CDR3 sequence is CASSFPGGTGVSNTGELFF. CDR3 nucleotides: TGTGCCAGCAGCTTCCCGGGGGGGACAGGGGTATCGAACACCGGGGAGCTGTTTTTT.